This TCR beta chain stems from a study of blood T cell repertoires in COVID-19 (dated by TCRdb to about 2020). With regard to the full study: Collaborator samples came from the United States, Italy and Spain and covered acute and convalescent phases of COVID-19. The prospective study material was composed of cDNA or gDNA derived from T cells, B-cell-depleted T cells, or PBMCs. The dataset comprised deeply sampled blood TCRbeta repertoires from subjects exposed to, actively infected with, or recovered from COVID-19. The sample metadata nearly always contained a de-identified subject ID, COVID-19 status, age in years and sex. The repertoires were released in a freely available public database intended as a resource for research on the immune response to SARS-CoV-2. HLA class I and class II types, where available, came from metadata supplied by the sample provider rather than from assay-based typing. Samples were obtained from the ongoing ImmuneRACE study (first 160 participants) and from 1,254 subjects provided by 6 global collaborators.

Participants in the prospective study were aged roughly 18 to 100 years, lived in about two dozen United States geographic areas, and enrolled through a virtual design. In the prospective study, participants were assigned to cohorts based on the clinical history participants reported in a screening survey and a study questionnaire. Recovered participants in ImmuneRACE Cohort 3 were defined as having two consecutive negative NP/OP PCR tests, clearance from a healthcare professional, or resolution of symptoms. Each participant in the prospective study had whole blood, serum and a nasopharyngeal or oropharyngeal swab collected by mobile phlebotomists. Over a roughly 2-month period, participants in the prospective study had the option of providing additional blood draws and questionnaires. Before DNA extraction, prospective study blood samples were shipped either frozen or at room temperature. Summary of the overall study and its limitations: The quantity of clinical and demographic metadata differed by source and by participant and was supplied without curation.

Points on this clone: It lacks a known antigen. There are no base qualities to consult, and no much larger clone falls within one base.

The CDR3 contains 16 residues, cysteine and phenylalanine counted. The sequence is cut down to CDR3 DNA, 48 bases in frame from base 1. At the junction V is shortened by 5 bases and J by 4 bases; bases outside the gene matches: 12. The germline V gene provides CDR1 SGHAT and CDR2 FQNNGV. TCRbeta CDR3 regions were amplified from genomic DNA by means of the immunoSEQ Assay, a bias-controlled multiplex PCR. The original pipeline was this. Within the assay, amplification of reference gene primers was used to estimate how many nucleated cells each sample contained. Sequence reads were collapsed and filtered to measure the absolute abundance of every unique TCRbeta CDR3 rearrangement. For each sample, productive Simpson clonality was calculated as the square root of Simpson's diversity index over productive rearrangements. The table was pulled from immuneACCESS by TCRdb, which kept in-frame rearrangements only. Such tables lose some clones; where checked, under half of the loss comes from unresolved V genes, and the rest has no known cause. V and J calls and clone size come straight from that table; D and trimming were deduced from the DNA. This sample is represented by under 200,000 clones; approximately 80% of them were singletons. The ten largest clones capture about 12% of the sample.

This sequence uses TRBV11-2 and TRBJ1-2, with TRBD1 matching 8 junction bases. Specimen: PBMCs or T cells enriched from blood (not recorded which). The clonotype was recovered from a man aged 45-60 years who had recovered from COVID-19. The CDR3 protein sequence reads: CASSLAGRGPRYGYTF. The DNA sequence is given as TGTGCCAGCAGCCTAGCGGGCAGGGGGCCTCGCTATGGCTACACCTTC.